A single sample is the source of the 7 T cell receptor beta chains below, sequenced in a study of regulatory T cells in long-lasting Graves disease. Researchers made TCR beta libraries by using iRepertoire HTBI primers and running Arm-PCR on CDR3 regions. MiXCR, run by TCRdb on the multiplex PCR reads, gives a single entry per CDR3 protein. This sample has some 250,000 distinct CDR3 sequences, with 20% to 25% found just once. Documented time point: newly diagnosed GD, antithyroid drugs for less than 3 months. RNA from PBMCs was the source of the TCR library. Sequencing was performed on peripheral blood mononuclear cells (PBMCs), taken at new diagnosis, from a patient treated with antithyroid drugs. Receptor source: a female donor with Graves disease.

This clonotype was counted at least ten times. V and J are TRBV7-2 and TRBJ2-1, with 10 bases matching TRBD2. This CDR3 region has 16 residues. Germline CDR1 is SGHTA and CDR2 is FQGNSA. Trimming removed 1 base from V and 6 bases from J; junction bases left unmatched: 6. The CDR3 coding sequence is TGTGCCAGCAGCTTAGTAAGCGGGGGGGCGGGCAATGAGCAGTTCTTC. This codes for CASSLVSGGAGNEQFF. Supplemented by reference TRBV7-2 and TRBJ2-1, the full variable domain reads GAGVSQSPSNKVTEKGKDVELRCDPISGHTALYWYRQSLGQGLEFLIYFQGNSAPDKSGLPSDRFSAERTGGSVSTLTIQRTQQEDSAVYLCASSLVSGGAGNEQFFGPGTRLTVL.

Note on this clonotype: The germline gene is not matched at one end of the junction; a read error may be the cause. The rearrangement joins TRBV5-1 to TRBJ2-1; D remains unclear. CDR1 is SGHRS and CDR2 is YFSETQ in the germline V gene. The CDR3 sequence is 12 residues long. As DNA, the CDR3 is TGCGCCAACAGCAACGACCCCCATCCCCGGTTCTTC. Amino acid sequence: CANSNDPHPRFF.

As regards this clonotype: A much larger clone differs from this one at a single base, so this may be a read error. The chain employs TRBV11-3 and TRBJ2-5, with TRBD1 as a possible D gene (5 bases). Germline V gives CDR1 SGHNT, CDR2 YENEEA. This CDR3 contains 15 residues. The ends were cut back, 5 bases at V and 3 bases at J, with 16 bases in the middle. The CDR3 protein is CASSERTTTKETQYF. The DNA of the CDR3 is TGTGCCAGCAGCGAAAGGACAACCACTAAAGAGACCCAGTACTTC.

CDR3 coding DNA: TGTGCCAGCAGCCCCGGGACGCGGAGCTCCGAGCAGTACTTC. It encodes CASSPGTRSSEQYF. This rearrangement joins TRBV7-2 to TRBJ2-7; D is tentatively TRBD1 or TRBD2 (5 bases each). Trimming shortened V by 5 bases and J by 6 bases, and 17 bases separated the two germline ends. The CDR3 loop spans 14 amino acids. Germline assignment: CDR1 SGHTA and CDR2 FQGNSA.

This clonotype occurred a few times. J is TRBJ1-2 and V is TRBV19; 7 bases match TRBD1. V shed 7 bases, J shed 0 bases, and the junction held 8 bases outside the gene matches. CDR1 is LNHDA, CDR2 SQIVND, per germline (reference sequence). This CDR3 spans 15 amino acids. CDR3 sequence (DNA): TGTGCCAGTACTTACGGGACAGAACCTAACTATGGCTACACCTTC. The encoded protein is CASTYGTEPNYGYTF.

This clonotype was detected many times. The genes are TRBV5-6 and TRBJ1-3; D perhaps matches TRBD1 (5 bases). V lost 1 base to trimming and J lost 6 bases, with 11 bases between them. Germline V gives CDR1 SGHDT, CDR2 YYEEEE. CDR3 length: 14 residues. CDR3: CASSLSGMENTIYF. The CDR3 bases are TGTGCCAGCAGCTTGTCAGGGATGGAAAACACCATATATTTT. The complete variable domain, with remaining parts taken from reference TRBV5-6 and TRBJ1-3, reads DAGVTQSPTHLIKTRGQQVTLRCSPKSGHDTVSWYQQALGQGPQFIFQYYEEEERQRGNFPDRFSGHQFPNYSSELNVNALLLGDSALYLCASSLSGMENTIYFGEGSWLTVV.

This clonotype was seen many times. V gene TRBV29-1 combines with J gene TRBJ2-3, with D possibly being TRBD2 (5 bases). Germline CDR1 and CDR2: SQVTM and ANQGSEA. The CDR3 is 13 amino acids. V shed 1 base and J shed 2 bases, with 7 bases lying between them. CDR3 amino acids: CSVEAGNTDTQYF. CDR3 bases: TGCAGCGTTGAAGCCGGGAACACAGATACGCAGTATTTT.